The T cell receptor beta chain under discussion was sequenced for a study of T cell responses to AZD1222 COVID-19 vaccine. Here immunoSEQ multiplex PCR was the method, and the copy in TCRdb shows in-frame clones only, minus some. The sample gives over 110,000 clones, more than 85% of which show up once; about 3% is in the top ten. There are 17 residues in the CDR3. The V gene lost 4 bases and the J gene lost 3 bases, with 20 bases spanning the gap. The V gene's germline CDR1 is SGHKS and CDR2 YYEKEE (reference sequence). The TCR sequence derives from an adult in good health. The sequencing here drew on peripheral blood, taken on day 0 of AZD1222 vaccination. The chain employs TRBV5-5 and TRBJ1-5; D is perhaps TRBD1 (6 bases). CDR3 nucleotides: TGTGCCAGCAGCATGGGTGTAACAGGGAATTCCAATCAGCCCCAGCATTTT. Residues: CASSMGVTGNSNQPQHF.